This T cell receptor (beta chain) appears in the sequencing data of a study of blood T cell repertoires in COVID-19. Assay used: immunoSEQ multiplex PCR; TCRdb lists only in-frame clones, some missing. The sample has over 200,000 clones, approximately 90% seen once. Allocation to cohorts depended on clinical history reported by the participants. This CDR3 spans 12 amino acids. CDR1 SGHDT and CDR2 YYEEEE come from the germline V gene. V dropped 3 bases and J dropped 6; count of bases not matched to a gene: 0. This sequence was found in a man between 25 and 39 years old who had recovered from COVID-19. Sequencing was performed on PBMCs or T cells enriched from blood (not recorded which). The gene calls are TRBV5-6 and TRBJ2-7; 10 bases fit TRBD1. As DNA, the CDR3 is TGTGCCAGCAGCTGGACAGGGGGCGAGCAGTACTTC. Its protein product is CASSWTGGEQYF.